This TCR beta chain was identified in a study of CD8+ T cells in alopecia areata listed by TCRdb under 2018. With regard to the full study: In both human patients and the C3H/HeJ mouse model, the study applied high-throughput TCRbeta sequencing to look at T cell clonal expansion in alopecia areata. In humans, TCRbeta sequencing was performed on scalp tissue and on sorted CD4+ and CD8+ peripheral blood T cells from healthy controls and from patients with patchy or totalis/universalis alopecia areata. Clonality in the scalp was compared among normal scalp (n=4), patchy alopecia areata scalp (n=8), and alopecia totalis/universalis scalp (n=8). RNA was obtained with the PAXgene miRNA kit for fixed scalp, the miRNeasy kit for PBMCs, and the RNeasy kit for mouse skin. immunoSEQ multiplex PCR using 35 Vbeta forward primers and 13 Jbeta reverse primers was used to amplify TCRbeta CDR3 regions. Results and caveats for the whole study, not just this receptor: Shared TCR sequences between patients were less evident than in mice, which may be partly attributable to HLA diversity in the patient population. Unlike mouse skin, where gammadelta T cells dominate, normal human skin contains resident alphabeta T cells that get sequenced too, which complicates analysis of the scalp TCR repertoire. Compared with normal scalp, lesional scalp, particularly in alopecia totalis/universalis, had higher clonality and more expanded CD8+ clones, which suggests antigenic drive.

PBMCs were isolated by density centrifugation and stained for CD3, CD4 and CD8, and CD4+ and CD8+ T cells were sorted on a FACSAria. Scalp biopsies and blood samples were provided by unaffected controls. Libraries were prepared through the immunoSEQ multiplex PCR assay. RNA was extracted from all samples and reverse transcribed into cDNA as template for TCR sequencing. First-strand cDNA was synthesized using SuperScript III with a 2:1 mix of oligo-dT and random hexamers. A synthetic immune receptor repertoire was used to measure amplification bias, and any remaining bias was corrected computationally. As for the authors' bioinformatics: Raw reads were preprocessed to remove errors, and CDR3 was defined by IMGT conventions from the conserved cysteine to phenylalanine. Clonality was calculated as 1 minus Shannon entropy normalized by log2 of the number of productive unique TCRs. Whether scalp clones were CD4 or CD8 was inferred by matching scalp TCRbeta sequences against CD4 and CD8 repertoires sorted from blood. TCRdb re-hosts the immuneACCESS table, in-frame sequences only. Its copies lack some clones; in the studies checked, an unresolved V gene accounts for under half of them, and the cause for the rest is not known. V and J calls and clone size are as listed in that table; D and trimming were resolved from the DNA. The sample table holds about 110,000 clones, of which around 59% were seen once. The ten largest clones add up to less than 25% of the sample.

The table lists this clone with a few counts. The antigen it recognizes is unknown. Base qualities are not provided; no much larger clone lies one nucleotide away. Including cysteine and phenylalanine, the CDR3 has 14 amino acids. CDR3 DNA only is kept here, 42 bases in frame from base 1. Sequences MGHRA (CDR1) and YSYEKL (CDR2) are obtained from the germline V gene. V gives up 6 bases and J gives up 7 bases, and the segment between their germline ends measures 18 bases. The source material was CD8+ T cells sorted from blood. The rearranged chain carries TRBV4-1 and TRBJ2-5; the D gene is possibly TRBD1, with 6 bases matching. This receptor was identified in a human donor in good health. The nucleotide sequence is given as TGCGCCAGCAGTCCCCCATCGGGACAACGGACCCAGTACTTC. Translation gives CASSPPSGQRTQYF.